The present TCR beta chain was sequenced within a study of T-cell reconstitution after alpha-beta-depleted transplantation in children. This clonotype was seen many times. It was with unique molecular identifiers that the TCRbeta library was prepared. TCRdb itself ran the PCR reads through MiXCR, one entry per CDR3 protein. There are about 640,000 distinct CDR3 sequences in the sample; roughly 17% occur only once, and 0.85% to 1.3% lies in the top ten. The source is a human donor who donated a stem cell graft to a child with acute myeloid leukemia. Sequencing was performed on PBMCs from the stem cell graft donor, taken from the stem cell graft.

CDR3 region: CSVALQLQYTDTQYF. The CDR3, as DNA: TGCAGCGTTGCCCTACAGCTACAGTACACAGATACGCAGTATTTT. The genes are TRBV29-1 and TRBJ2-3, with D uncertain. Trimming took 4 bases from V and 2 from J, leaving 16 bases between them. The CDR3 covers 15 residues. Germline CDR1 is SQVTM and CDR2 is ANQGSEA.